The rows below give T cell receptor beta chains drawn from one sample of a study of blood T cell repertoires in COVID-19. The protocol was immunoSEQ multiplex PCR, while the TCRdb copy is restricted to in-frame clones and leaves out a portion. The profile shows tens of thousands of clones, 90% of them singletons. Sequences were obtained from peripheral blood. Receptors originate from a man older than 75 with acute or convalescent COVID-19. The conserved cysteine and the conserved F or W are not part of the CDR3 here.

TRBJ1-3,TRBV15,ATSRDPGIGNTIY
TRBJ2-7,TRBV4-1,ASSQVAMSAGSYEQY
TRBJ1-5,TRBV5-1,ASSQTGLYDQPQH
TRBJ2-1,TRBV19,ASDAGNYNEQF
TRBJ2-2,TRBV2,ASRLLTSTGELF
TRBJ1-6,TRBV30,AWSGQEDNSPLH
TRBJ2-7,TRBV27,ASSRDSQNEQY
TRBJ2-7,TRBV2,ASSEATRGSYEQY
TRBJ2-7,TRBV6-5,ASSLLAGSYEQY
TRBJ1-2,TRBV7-9,ASSSTWTGNNYGYT
TRBJ1-1,TRBV21-1,ASPSQGRVPNTEAF
TRBJ2-2,TRBV3-1/TRBV3-2,ASSQQRGVVGELF
TRBJ2-7,TRBV6-5,ASSYGAIPLGHEQY
TRBJ1-1,TRBV5-1,ASSLTGVDTEAF
TRBJ1-2,TRBV5-1,ASSTAGSPVYGYT
TRBJ1-5,TRBV19,ASSTPRQGDHQPQH
TRBJ2-1,TRBV12-3/TRBV12-4,ASKTGGFNEQF
TRBJ2-3,TRBV7-6,ASSLRQGADTDTQY
TRBJ1-2,TRBV9,ASSAPGTGKGYT
TRBJ2-7,TRBV4-1,ASSQVELSTYEQY
TRBJ1-5,TRBV5-1,ASSIQPQTGGEGQPQH
TRBJ2-3,TRBV29-1,SVQRQGRHTDTQY
TRBJ2-5,TRBV24-1,ATSEPGQQETQY
TRBJ1-2,TRBV28,ASSLGTGYGYT
TRBJ2-3,TRBV5-1,ASGGGTDTQY
TRBJ1-1,TRBV5-1,ASSLVKGDTEAF
TRBJ2-2,TRBV11-3,ASSLGGGDAGELF
TRBJ1-1,TRBV7-2,ASSLEQGTEAF
TRBJ1-1,TRBV7-9,ASSSTGGLNTEAF
TRBJ1-2,TRBV19,ASNDRTSDGYT
TRBJ1-2,TRBV5-6,ASSLGQGAYGYT
TRBJ2-3,TRBV9,ASSKAGGLGDTQY
TRBJ1-4,TRBV6-1,ASQTGTNEKLF
TRBJ2-2,TRBV28,ASSSSGGTGTGELF
TRBJ1-5,TRBV12-3/TRBV12-4,ASSWTGNQPQH
TRBJ2-5,TRBV2,ASSLNPGGQETQY
TRBJ1-1,TRBV7-2,ASSLRTGTEAF
TRBJ2-3,TRBV3-1/TRBV3-2,ASSLRLAAHITQY
TRBJ2-7,TRBV6-1,ASSEVQGQSYEQY
TRBJ2-5,TRBV7-2,ASSLAGLAVTYQETQY
TRBJ2-7,TRBV25-1,ASSLDRGHEQY
TRBJ2-2,TRBV2,ASSERRGGPGELF
TRBJ2-3,TRBV18,ASSPYGGGGSDTQY
TRBJ2-2,TRBV28,ASSLTGGRTGELF
TRBJ2-7,TRBV10-3,AIRGDREGVYEQY
TRBJ1-4,TRBV19,ASTPHPGRGEEKLF
TRBJ1-1,TRBV6-2/TRBV6-3,ASSPRGRGAEAF
TRBJ1-2,TRBV3-1/TRBV3-2,ASSQEVQGYGYT
TRBJ2-5,TRBV10-3,AITGSTGETQY
TRBJ1-4,TRBV30,AWQGVGEKLF
TRBJ2-7,TRBV5-5,ASSAGLAESYEQY
TRBJ2-5,TRBV2,ASTTGLAVETQY
TRBJ2-1,TRBV30,AWSPGLIDEQF